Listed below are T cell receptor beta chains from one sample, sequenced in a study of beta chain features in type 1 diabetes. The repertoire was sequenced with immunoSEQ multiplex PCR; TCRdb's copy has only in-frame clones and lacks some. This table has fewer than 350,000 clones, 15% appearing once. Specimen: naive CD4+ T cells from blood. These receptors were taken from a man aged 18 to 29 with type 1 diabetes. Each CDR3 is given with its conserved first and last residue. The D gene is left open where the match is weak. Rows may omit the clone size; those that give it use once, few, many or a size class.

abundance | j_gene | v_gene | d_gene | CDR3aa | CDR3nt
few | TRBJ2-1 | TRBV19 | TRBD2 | CASSIDSGLADSYNEQFF | TGTGCCAGTAGTATAGACAGCGGACTAGCGGACTCCTACAATGAGCAGTTCTTC
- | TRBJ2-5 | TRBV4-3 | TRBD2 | CASSQGLTSGVWETQYF | TGCGCCAGCAGCCAAGGCCTAACTAGCGGGGTATGGGAGACCCAGTACTTC
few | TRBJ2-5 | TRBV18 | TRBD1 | CASSPGTGQETQYF | TGTGCCAGCTCACCCGGGACAGGACAAGAGACCCAGTACTTC
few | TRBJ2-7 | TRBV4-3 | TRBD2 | CASSPGLAGRTYEQYF | TGCGCCAGCAGCCCAGGACTAGCGGGGCGTACCTACGAGCAGTACTTC
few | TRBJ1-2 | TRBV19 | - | CASSTTGNYGYTF | TGTGCCAGTAGTACTACAGGGAACTATGGCTACACCTTC
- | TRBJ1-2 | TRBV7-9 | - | CASSPLRGAYGYTF | TGTGCCAGCAGCCCCCTCCGGGGGGCCTATGGCTACACCTTC
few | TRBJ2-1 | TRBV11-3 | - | CASSPTSGSEQFF | TGTGCCAGCAGCCCAACGTCGGGGTCTGAGCAGTTCTTC
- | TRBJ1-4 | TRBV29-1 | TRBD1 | CSAQDRGNEKLFF | TGCAGCGCCCAAGACAGGGGCAATGAAAAACTGTTTTTT
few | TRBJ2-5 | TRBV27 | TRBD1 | CASSAGQGQETQYF | TGTGCCAGCAGTGCGGGACAGGGCCAAGAGACCCAGTACTTC
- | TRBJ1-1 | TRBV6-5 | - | CASSSDGRVSNTEAFF | TGTGCCAGCAGTTCCGACGGCCGGGTGTCGAACACTGAAGCTTTCTTT
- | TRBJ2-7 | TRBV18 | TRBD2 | CASSPAGGEQYF | TGTGCCAGCTCTCCCGCGGGAGGCGAGCAGTACTTC
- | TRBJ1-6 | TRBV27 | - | CASTPGFNNSPLHF | TGTGCCAGCACCCCAGGGTTTAATAATTCACCCCTCCACTTT